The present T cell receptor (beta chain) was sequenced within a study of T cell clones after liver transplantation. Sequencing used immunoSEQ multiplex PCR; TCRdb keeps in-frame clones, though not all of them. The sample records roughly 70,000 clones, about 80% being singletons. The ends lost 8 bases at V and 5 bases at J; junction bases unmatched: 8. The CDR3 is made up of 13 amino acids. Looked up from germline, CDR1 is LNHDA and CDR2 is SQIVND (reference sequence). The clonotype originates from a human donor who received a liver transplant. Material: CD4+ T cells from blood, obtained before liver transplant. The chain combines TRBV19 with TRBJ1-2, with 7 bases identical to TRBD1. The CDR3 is CASLRDSRYGYTF. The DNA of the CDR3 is TGTGCCAGTTTACGGGACAGCCGGTATGGCTACACCTTC.